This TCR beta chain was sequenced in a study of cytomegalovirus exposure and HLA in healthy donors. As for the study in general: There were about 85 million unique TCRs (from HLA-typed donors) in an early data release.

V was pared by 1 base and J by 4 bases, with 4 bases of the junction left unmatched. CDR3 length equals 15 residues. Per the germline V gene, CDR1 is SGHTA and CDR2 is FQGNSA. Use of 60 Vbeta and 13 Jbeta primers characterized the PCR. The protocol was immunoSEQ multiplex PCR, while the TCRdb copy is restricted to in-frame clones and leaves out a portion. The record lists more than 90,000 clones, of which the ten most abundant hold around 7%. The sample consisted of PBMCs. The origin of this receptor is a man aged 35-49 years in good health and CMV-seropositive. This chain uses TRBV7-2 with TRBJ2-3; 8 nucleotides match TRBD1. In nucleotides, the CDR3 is TGTGCCAGCAGCTTAGTGCACAGGGGGTCAGATACGCAGTATTTT. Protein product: CASSLVHRGSDTQYF.